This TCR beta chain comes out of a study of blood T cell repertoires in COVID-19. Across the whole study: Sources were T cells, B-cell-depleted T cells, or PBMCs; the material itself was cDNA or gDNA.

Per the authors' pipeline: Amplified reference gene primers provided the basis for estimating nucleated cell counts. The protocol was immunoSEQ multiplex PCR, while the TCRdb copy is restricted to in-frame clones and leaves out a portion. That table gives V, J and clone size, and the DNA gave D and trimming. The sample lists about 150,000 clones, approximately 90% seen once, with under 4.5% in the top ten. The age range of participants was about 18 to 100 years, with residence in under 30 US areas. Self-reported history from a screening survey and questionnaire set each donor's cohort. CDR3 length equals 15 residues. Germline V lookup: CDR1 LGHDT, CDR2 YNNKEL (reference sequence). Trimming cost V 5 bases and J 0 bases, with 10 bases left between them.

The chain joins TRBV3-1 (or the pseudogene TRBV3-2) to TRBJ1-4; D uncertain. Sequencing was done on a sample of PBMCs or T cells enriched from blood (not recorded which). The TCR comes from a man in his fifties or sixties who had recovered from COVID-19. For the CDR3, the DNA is TGTGCCAGCAGCGGGCGGGTTGCAACTAATGAAAAACTGTTTTTT. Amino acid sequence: CASSGRVATNEKLFF.